The 25 T cell receptor beta chains in this list originate from one sample, sequenced in a study of T-cell reconstitution after alpha-beta-depleted transplantation in children. Preparing the TCRbeta library involved the use of unique molecular identifiers. MiXCR, run by TCRdb on the PCR reads, gives a single entry per CDR3 protein. This repertoire shows approximately 420,000 distinct CDR3 sequences, roughly a tenth found once; its top ten account for 5% to 6.5%. Here the sequenced sample was PBMCs from the stem cell graft donor, taken from the stem cell graft. The receptors stem from a human donor who donated a stem cell graft to a child with acute myeloid leukemia.

The chain carries TRBV11-2 and TRBJ2-3, with a tentative D call TRBD2 (5 bases). V dropped 7 bases and J dropped 0 bases, with 17 bases sitting between them. Germline loops: CDR1 SGHAT, CDR2 FQNNGV. The CDR3 runs to 16 residues. The CDR3 loop reads CASTEGTRTSTDTQYF. CDR3 DNA sequence: TGTGCCAGCACCGAGGGAACGAGGACTAGCACAGATACGCAGTATTTT.

The chain combines TRBV9 with TRBJ2-7; D is ambiguous. This CDR3 has 15 residues. Per the germline V gene, CDR1 is SGDLS and CDR2 is YYNGEE. V was trimmed by 0 bases and J by 3 bases, leaving 13 bases between them. CDR3 nucleotides: TGTGCCAGCAGCGTAGCTTACGCACCAGACTACGAGCAGTACTTC. Translated, it gives CASSVAYAPDYEQYF.

The chain carries TRBV12-3 or TRBV12-4 and TRBJ2-1, with 10 bases identical to TRBD2. V lost 6 bases and J lost 0; bases outside the gene matches: 5. This CDR3 has 16 residues. CDR3 sequence: CASSRRLAGSYNEQFF. The DNA of the CDR3 is TGTGCCAGCAGCCGGCGACTAGCGGGCTCCTACAATGAGCAGTTCTTC.

The chain combines TRBV11-2 with TRBJ2-7; no clear D. V lost 5 bases to trimming and J lost 4 bases, with 12 bases between them. The CDR3 is 13 amino acids. Germline CDR1 is SGHAT and CDR2 is FQNNGV. The CDR3 sequence: CASSLGRLYEQYV. The CDR3 region has the DNA TGTGCCAGCAGCCTGGGCAGGCTATACGAGCAGTACGTC.

This clonotype was detected only once. V gene TRBV20-1 combines with J gene TRBJ1-1; the D gene is possibly TRBD1 (6 bases). Germline V lookup: CDR1 DFQATT, CDR2 SNEGSKA (reference sequence). Between the trimmed V and J ends, which lost 5 bases and 6 bases, there was a span of 10 bases. The CDR3 has 11 amino acids. DNA for the CDR3: TGCAGTGCTCGGAGGGGGTCTGAAGCTTTCTTT. Translating gives CSARRGSEAFF.

V gene TRBV29-1 combines with J gene TRBJ1-2; maybe TRBD1 (6 bases). The CDR3 covers 14 residues. Trimming took 6 bases from V and 4 from J, leaving 18 bases between them. Germline V gene data show CDR1 as SQVTM and CDR2 as ANQGSEA. The CDR3 coding sequence is TGCAGCGTATTGAAGGGGGGGCTCGGCTATGGCTACACCTTC. This encodes CSVLKGGLGYGYTF.

This clonotype was recorded a few times. The chain couples TRBV5-1 to TRBJ1-4; D call uncertain. This CDR3 contains 14 residues. Germline-derived CDR1 and CDR2 are SGHRS and YFSETQ. The V end was cut by 4 bases, the J end by 5 bases, with 12 bases between. The CDR3 bases are TGCGCCAGCAGCCGCGTGGCAGAGAATGAAAAACTGTTTTTT. It is translated as CASSRVAENEKLFF.

CDR3 protein: CASSWTESITDTQYF. The DNA for the CDR3 is TGTGCCAGCAGTTGGACGGAGTCTATCACAGATACGCAGTATTTT. V and J are TRBV2 and TRBJ2-3; D uncertain. This CDR3 is built from 15 residues. CDR1 SNHLY and CDR2 FYNNEI come from the germline V gene. Trimming stripped 5 bases from V and 2 bases from J, with 14 bases between.

The CDR3 region has the DNA TGTGCCACCAGCAGAGGGGGAGGGTCAGATACGCAGTATTTT. Residues: CATSRGGGSDTQYF. V usage is TRBV15 and J usage is TRBJ2-3; the match to TRBD2 covers 7 bases. This CDR3 is built from 14 residues. From germline, CDR1 is LNHNV and CDR2 YYDKDF (reference sequence). V lost 1 base and J lost 4; bases outside the gene matches: 2.

The chain combines TRBV12-3 or TRBV12-4 with TRBJ2-7; TRBD2 matches 12 bases. The V segment lost 5 bases and the J segment 5 bases; nucleotides outside the gene matches: 4. The CDR3 covers 14 residues. This CDR3 is CASSRLAGVDEQYF. The DNA of the CDR3 is TGTGCCAGCAGTAGACTAGCGGGAGTGGACGAGCAGTACTTC.

This clonotype was counted only a few times. The rearrangement links TRBV20-1 to TRBJ2-3, with 11 bases aligning to TRBD1. Germline V gene sequence: CDR1 DFQATT, CDR2 SNEGSKA (reference sequence). The V gene end was trimmed by 5 bases and the J gene end by 3 bases; junction bases not matched to a gene: 7. The CDR3 is 15 residues long. The CDR3 nucleotides are TGCAGTGCTCATCGGACAGGGGGCAGGACAGATACGCAGTATTTT. This gives the protein CSAHRTGGRTDTQYF.

The sample holds a few counts of this clonotype. This chain joins TRBV18 and TRBJ1-1; 9 bases match TRBD1. The CDR3 consists of 15 residues. After removal of 4 bases from V and 4 bases from J, the junction contained 7 bases not matched to a gene. Per the germline V gene, CDR1 is KGHSH and CDR2 is LQKENI. The CDR3 DNA follows: TGTGCCAGCTCACAGGACAGGGGAGCTGGCACTGAAGCTTTCTTT. Protein: CASSQDRGAGTEAFF.

This clonotype has just a few counts. At one boundary the junction diverges from the germline segment, which might be a read error. V is TRBV15 and J is TRBJ1-4; 9 bases are a match to TRBD1. The CDR3 runs 12 residues. Germline V gene data show CDR1 as LNHNV and CDR2 as YYDKDF (reference sequence). The CDR3 DNA is TGTGCCACCAGCACCCCCGGGACAGGGCTCCTTTTT. This sequence encodes CATSTPGTGLLF.

This clonotype was seen many times. V and J are TRBV20-1 and TRBJ1-4; 8 bases agree with TRBD1. This CDR3 has 15 residues. CDR1 and CDR2 from the germline V gene are DFQATT and SNEGSKA (reference sequence). V trimming: 6 bases; J trimming: 0 bases; junction bases outside the gene matches: 6. The CDR3 reads CSAGTGFSTNEKLFF. The CDR3 nucleotides are TGCAGTGCAGGGACAGGTTTTTCAACTAATGAAAAACTGTTTTTT.

At least ten counts were recorded for this clonotype. J is TRBJ2-3 and V is TRBV10-3, with D uncertain. The CDR3 extends over 13 amino acids. Trimming cost V 2 bases and J 1 base, with 4 bases left between them. Germline loops: CDR1 ENHRY, CDR2 SYGVKD. The CDR3: CAISEDRTDTQYF. As DNA, the CDR3 is TGTGCCATCAGTGAGGATCGCACAGATACGCAGTATTTT.

This clonotype was detected only a few times. J is TRBJ2-3 and V is TRBV12-3 or TRBV12-4; TRBD1 matches 10 bases. With V trimmed by 3 bases and J by 6 bases, 6 bases remained unmatched. The CDR3 extends over 15 amino acids. This CDR3 is CASSFGTGDGDTQYF. In DNA, the CDR3 is TGTGCCAGCAGTTTTGGGACAGGGGACGGGGATACGCAGTATTTT.

This clonotype was recorded at least ten times. The rearrangement joins TRBV20-1 to TRBJ1-4, with 12 bases matching TRBD1. The J segment lost 6 bases and the V segment lost 4 bases, leaving 6 bases of the junction unmatched. This CDR3 contains 15 residues. The germline V gene encodes CDR1 DFQATT and CDR2 SNEGSKA (reference sequence). CDR3 amino acids: CSATSGTGGHEKLFF. As DNA, the CDR3 is TGCAGTGCTACCTCCGGGACAGGGGGCCATGAAAAACTGTTTTTT.

The chain links TRBV6-2 or TRBV6-3 to TRBJ1-1; D is ambiguous. The CDR3 covers 13 residues. Deletions cut 8 bases from V and 3 bases from J, with 13 bases between. Germline CDR1 and CDR2: MNHEY and SVGEGT. The CDR3 spells CASSKRVDTEAFF. The CDR3 nucleotides read TGTGCCAGCTCCAAAAGGGTAGACACTGAAGCTTTCTTT.

This clonotype was seen only a few times. The chain combines TRBV5-1 with TRBJ2-1; TRBD1 might be the D (6 bases). V lost 0 bases and J 6 bases, leaving 10 bases between the germline ends. The CDR3 spans 14 residues. Germline CDR1 SGHRS, CDR2 YFSETQ. The CDR3 loop reads CASSLDTGTNEQFF. The CDR3 DNA reads TGCGCCAGCAGCTTGGATACAGGGACCAATGAGCAGTTCTTC. The full variable domain, rest sourced from reference TRBV5-1 and TRBJ2-1, is KAGVTQTPRYLIKTRGQQVTLSCSPISGHRSVSWYQQTPGQGLQFLFEYFSETQRNKGNFPGRFSGRQFSNSRSEMNVSTLELGDSALYLCASSLDTGTNEQFFGPGTRLTVL.

The V gene is TRBV11-1, the J gene TRBJ2-7; maybe TRBD1 (6 bases). Looked up from germline, CDR1 is SGHAT and CDR2 is FQDESV (reference sequence). Trimming took 6 bases from V and 0 from J, leaving 18 bases between them. This CDR3 has 16 amino acids. The CDR3 sequence: CASRSGVGPASYEQYF. DNA for the CDR3: TGTGCCAGCAGATCAGGGGTGGGACCAGCCTCCTACGAGCAGTACTTC.

V is TRBV30 and J is TRBJ1-1, with TRBD1 as a possible D gene (6 bases). Looked up from germline, CDR1 is GTSNPN and CDR2 is SVGIG (reference sequence). Trimming left V 5 bases short and J 5 bases short, with 15 bases between. The CDR3 covers 13 residues. CDR3 bases: TGTGCCTGGCTAAACAGGGATAGTACTGAAGCTTTCTTT. Protein sequence: CAWLNRDSTEAFF.

This clonotype was detected only a few times. The rearrangement joins TRBV5-1 to TRBJ2-7; 7 bases are shared with TRBD2. Trimming at V came to 0 bases and at J to 2 bases, leaving 5 bases not matched to a gene. The CDR3 has 15 residues. Germline CDR1 SGHRS, CDR2 YFSETQ. For the CDR3, the DNA is TGCGCCAGCAGCTTGGTTTCGGGAGGAACCTACGAGCAGTACTTC. It specifies CASSLVSGGTYEQYF.

This clonotype was picked up a small number of times. The chain combines TRBV4-2 with TRBJ1-2; D is perhaps TRBD1 (6 bases). V shed 1 base and J shed 2 bases, with 11 bases lying between them. Germline V CDR1 and CDR2: LGHNA, YNFKEQ. This CDR3 comprises 15 residues. CDR3 in DNA: TGTGCCAGCAGCCAAGTCCGGGACACCAACTATGGCTACACCTTC. Its protein product is CASSQVRDTNYGYTF.

This chain links TRBV30 with TRBJ1-1, with D unresolved. The V gene's germline CDR1 is GTSNPN and CDR2 SVGIG (reference sequence). The CDR3 is 14 amino acids. Trimming removed 1 base from V and 3 bases from J, with 12 bases in between. The CDR3 loop is CAWSGISGDTEAFF. The DNA for the CDR3 is TGTGCCTGGAGTGGGATCAGCGGGGACACTGAAGCTTTCTTT. Full variable domain (remainder filled in from reference TRBV30 and TRBJ1-1): SQTIHQWPATLVQPVGSPLSLECTVEGTSNPNLYWYRQAAGRGLQLLFYSVGIGQISSEVPQNLSASRPQDRQFILSSKKLLLSDSGFYLCAWSGISGDTEAFFGQGTRLTVV.

There are a few counts of this clonotype. V and J are TRBV6-1 and TRBJ1-2; no clear D gene. The CDR3 covers 15 residues. Germline-derived CDR1 and CDR2 are MNHNS and SASEGT. V was pared by 2 bases and J by 7 bases, with 17 bases between. The CDR3 protein is CASSERPLEGFGYTF. The CDR3, as DNA: TGTGCCAGCAGTGAACGTCCTCTTGAGGGTTTTGGCTACACCTTC.